The rows below give T cell receptor beta chains drawn from one sample of a study of T-cell reconstitution after alpha-beta-depleted transplantation in children. TCRdb analysed the PCR reads with MiXCR anew, one entry per CDR3 protein. The sample shows 300,000 to 350,000 distinct CDR3 sequences, around 15% of them seen only once. This specimen was PBMCs, mostly from graft donor cells, taken 360 days after TCRalphabeta/CD19-depleted stem cell transplant. These receptors all stem from a male patient under 10 years old who had a stem cell transplant for acute lymphoblastic leukemia, so the T cells may come from the graft donor. The CDR3 runs from the conserved cysteine through the conserved F or W. Each record gives: clone size, CDR3 length, V gene, J gene, D gene, CDR3 DNA, CDR3 protein. D genes are given only for firm matches. Clone sizes are given selectively: once, few, many, or a class where the clone is expanded.

clone size: NA; CDR3 length: 16; V gene: TRBV5-6; J gene: TRBJ2-1; D gene: NA; CDR3 DNA: TGTGCCAGCAGCTTAATTGTGGGAGTCTCCTACAATGAGCAGTTCTTC; CDR3 protein: CASSLIVGVSYNEQFF
clone size: few; CDR3 length: 16; V gene: TRBV7-9; J gene: TRBJ2-3; D gene: TRBD1; CDR3 DNA: TGTGCCAGCAGCTGGGACAGGGCGATCTGGACAGATACGCAGTATTTT; CDR3 protein: CASSWDRAIWTDTQYF
clone size: NA; CDR3 length: 14; V gene: TRBV12-3/TRBV12-4; J gene: TRBJ2-2; D gene: TRBD2; CDR3 DNA: TGTGCCAGCGGTCATAGCGGGATCACCGGGGAGCTGTTTTTT; CDR3 protein: CASGHSGITGELFF
clone size: many; CDR3 length: 13; V gene: TRBV12-3/TRBV12-4; J gene: TRBJ2-1; D gene: NA; CDR3 DNA: TGTGCCAGCAGACCAGCCCTGGTCAATGAGCAGTTCTTC; CDR3 protein: CASRPALVNEQFF
clone size: NA; CDR3 length: 15; V gene: TRBV6-2/TRBV6-3; J gene: TRBJ2-3; D gene: TRBD2; CDR3 DNA: TGTGCCAGCAGAAGACTAGCGGGATACACAGATACGCAGTATTTT; CDR3 protein: CASRRLAGYTDTQYF
clone size: many; CDR3 length: 13; V gene: TRBV12-3/TRBV12-4; J gene: TRBJ2-3; D gene: NA; CDR3 DNA: TGTGCCAGCAGTATCGGACGGGCAGATACGCAGTATTTT; CDR3 protein: CASSIGRADTQYF
clone size: NA; CDR3 length: 14; V gene: TRBV6-1; J gene: TRBJ2-4; D gene: NA; CDR3 DNA: TGTGCCAGCAGTGAACTCCGTGGAGTGAACATTCAGTACTTC; CDR3 protein: CASSELRGVNIQYF
clone size: NA; CDR3 length: 16; V gene: TRBV3-1; J gene: TRBJ2-3; D gene: TRBD2; CDR3 DNA: TGTGCCAGCAGCCGCCCTAGCGGGAGGTTCCCAGATACGCAGTATTTT; CDR3 protein: CASSRPSGRFPDTQYF
clone size: few; CDR3 length: 16; V gene: TRBV28; J gene: TRBJ2-2; D gene: TRBD1; CDR3 DNA: TGTGCCAGCAGTTTACGACAGGGGGACGGCACCGGGGAGCTGTTTTTT; CDR3 protein: CASSLRQGDGTGELFF
clone size: few; CDR3 length: 14; V gene: TRBV11-2; J gene: TRBJ2-5; D gene: NA; CDR3 DNA: TGTGCCAGCAGCCCCTTCTGGCAGCAAGAGACCCAGTACTTC; CDR3 protein: CASSPFWQQETQYF
clone size: few; CDR3 length: 16; V gene: TRBV28; J gene: TRBJ2-5; D gene: TRBD2; CDR3 DNA: TGTGCCAGCAGTTTGATCCCTAGCGGGGCCCAAGAGACCCAGTACTTC; CDR3 protein: CASSLIPSGAQETQYF
clone size: many; CDR3 length: 13; V gene: TRBV29-1; J gene: TRBJ2-7; D gene: TRBD1; CDR3 DNA: TGCAGCGCCGTAGACAGGGCTCACTACGAGCAGTACTTC; CDR3 protein: CSAVDRAHYEQYF
clone size: NA; CDR3 length: 18; V gene: TRBV6-2/TRBV6-3; J gene: TRBJ2-7; D gene: TRBD2; CDR3 DNA: TGTGCCAGCAGTTACGTAGGACTAGCGGGAGGGCCGTCCTACGAGCAGTACTTC; CDR3 protein: CASSYVGLAGGPSYEQYF
clone size: NA; CDR3 length: 17; V gene: TRBV20-1; J gene: TRBJ2-1; D gene: TRBD2; CDR3 DNA: TGCAGTGCTGGGACTAGCGGGAGGTTTAGCTCCTACAATGAGCAGTTCTTC; CDR3 protein: CSAGTSGRFSSYNEQFF
clone size: few; CDR3 length: 14; V gene: TRBV7-3; J gene: TRBJ1-1; D gene: NA; CDR3 DNA: TGTGCCAGCAGCCCGGACGGAGGGAACACTGAAGCTTTCTTT; CDR3 protein: CASSPDGGNTEAFF
clone size: few; CDR3 length: 16; V gene: TRBV6-1; J gene: TRBJ2-2; D gene: TRBD2; CDR3 DNA: TGTGCCAGCAGCCTCGCTAGCGGGGCCCGCACCGGGGAGCTGTTTTTT; CDR3 protein: CASSLASGARTGELFF
clone size: many; CDR3 length: 12; V gene: TRBV12-3/TRBV12-4; J gene: TRBJ2-3; D gene: NA; CDR3 DNA: TGTGCCAGCAGTTGTAACTCAGATACGCAGTATTTT; CDR3 protein: CASSCNSDTQYF
clone size: few; CDR3 length: 13; V gene: TRBV6-2/TRBV6-3; J gene: TRBJ1-1; D gene: TRBD1; CDR3 DNA: TGTGCCAGCAGCCCCGACAGGGGGCGCGAAGCTTTCTTT; CDR3 protein: CASSPDRGREAFF
clone size: many; CDR3 length: 15; V gene: TRBV4-1; J gene: TRBJ2-7; D gene: NA; CDR3 DNA: TGCGCCAGCAGCCAATCAGGAACCCAGTCCTACGAGCAGTACTTC; CDR3 protein: CASSQSGTQSYEQYF
clone size: many; CDR3 length: 15; V gene: TRBV18; J gene: TRBJ2-3; D gene: NA; CDR3 DNA: TGTGCCAGCTCACCTAGGGGACTTAACACAGATACGCAGTATTTT; CDR3 protein: CASSPRGLNTDTQYF
clone size: NA; CDR3 length: 16; V gene: TRBV7-9; J gene: TRBJ2-7; D gene: TRBD2; CDR3 DNA: TGTGCCAGCAGCGGGCCGGGACTAGGCTTCTCCTACGAGCAGTACTTC; CDR3 protein: CASSGPGLGFSYEQYF
clone size: many; CDR3 length: 11; V gene: TRBV28; J gene: TRBJ2-1; D gene: NA; CDR3 DNA: TGTGCCAGCAGTTACGGGGATGAGCAGTTCTTC; CDR3 protein: CASSYGDEQFF
clone size: NA; CDR3 length: 14; V gene: TRBV20-1; J gene: TRBJ2-1; D gene: TRBD2; CDR3 DNA: TGCAGTGCCGCGCCGGGACTAGCATACAATGAGCAGTTCTTC; CDR3 protein: CSAAPGLAYNEQFF
clone size: NA; CDR3 length: 14; V gene: TRBV6-2/TRBV6-3; J gene: TRBJ2-5; D gene: TRBD2; CDR3 DNA: TGTGCCAGCGGACTAGACCAGCCCCAAGAGACCCAGTACTTC; CDR3 protein: CASGLDQPQETQYF
clone size: NA; CDR3 length: 14; V gene: TRBV2; J gene: TRBJ2-3; D gene: TRBD2; CDR3 DNA: TGTGCCAGGCGGGGGGAGTGGGGCACAGATACGCAGTATTTT; CDR3 protein: CARRGEWGTDTQYF
clone size: many; CDR3 length: 13; V gene: TRBV28; J gene: TRBJ2-5; D gene: TRBD2; CDR3 DNA: TGTGCCAGCAGTTTTGCGGGAGGGGAGACCCAGTACTTC; CDR3 protein: CASSFAGGETQYF
clone size: NA; CDR3 length: 13; V gene: TRBV30; J gene: TRBJ2-7; D gene: NA; CDR3 DNA: TGTGCCTGGAGTACTGGCGGGACGTTCGAGCAGTACTTC; CDR3 protein: CAWSTGGTFEQYF
clone size: few; CDR3 length: 16; V gene: TRBV9; J gene: TRBJ2-2; D gene: TRBD2; CDR3 DNA: TGTGCCAGCAGCGTCGCCGGGACTAGTTACACCGGGGAGCTGTTTTTT; CDR3 protein: CASSVAGTSYTGELFF
clone size: once; CDR3 length: 19; V gene: TRBV3-1; J gene: TRBJ2-1; D gene: TRBD2; CDR3 DNA: TGTGCCAGCAGCCAAGAAGGAAGGGCGACTAGCGCCCCAGGGGATGAGCAGTTCTTC; CDR3 protein: CASSQEGRATSAPGDEQFF
clone size: few; CDR3 length: 15; V gene: TRBV28; J gene: TRBJ2-1; D gene: TRBD2; CDR3 DNA: TGTGCCAGCAGTTTGATAGCGGGAGTCTACAATGAGCAGTTCTTC; CDR3 protein: CASSLIAGVYNEQFF
clone size: NA; CDR3 length: 16; V gene: TRBV5-6; J gene: TRBJ2-5; D gene: NA; CDR3 DNA: TGTGCCAGCAGCTTTCGCACAAGTCGCCTCCAAGAGACCCAGTACTTC; CDR3 protein: CASSFRTSRLQETQYF
clone size: NA; CDR3 length: 13; V gene: TRBV19; J gene: TRBJ1-2; D gene: NA; CDR3 DNA: TGTGCCAGTAGTATCCATTGGGGCTATGGCTACACCTTC; CDR3 protein: CASSIHWGYGYTF
clone size: NA; CDR3 length: 17; V gene: TRBV27; J gene: TRBJ2-1; D gene: NA; CDR3 DNA: TGTGCCAGCACCCCTTGGGGGGCTAACCCCTCCTACAATGAGCAGTTCTTC; CDR3 protein: CASTPWGANPSYNEQFF
clone size: NA; CDR3 length: 15; V gene: TRBV12-3/TRBV12-4; J gene: TRBJ2-1; D gene: TRBD2; CDR3 DNA: TGTGCCAGCAGTTCCAGGACTAGCGGGAGAAATGAGCAGTTCTTC; CDR3 protein: CASSSRTSGRNEQFF
clone size: NA; CDR3 length: 11; V gene: TRBV29-1; J gene: TRBJ1-2; D gene: NA; CDR3 DNA: TGCAGCGTGGGAGGCGACTATGGCTACACCTTC; CDR3 protein: CSVGGDYGYTF